This T cell receptor (beta chain) derives from a study of shared clonotypes between healthy human individuals. Findings of the study overall: With a few donors compared, 4.5% to 6.5% of naive CD4 clonotypes were shared. Among donors, sharing of clonotypes was expected to be affected by sequencing depth.

Sequencing was performed with immunoSEQ multiplex PCR; in TCRdb, only in-frame clones are kept and a portion is missing. The sample includes under 2,000,000 clones, about 95% of them seen just once. This clone was seen a single time. No antigen is known for it. At one of its ends the junction is not consistent with the germline gene, which may arise from a read error. CDR3 length: 12 residues. Per germline, CDR1 SGHAT and CDR2 FQNNGV. Naive-designated CD8 cells lacked CD45RO, were positively enriched for CCR7, and omitted terminally differentiated effector memory CD45RA+ cells. Sample: naive CD8+ T cells sorted from blood. The sequence was collected from a man aged 18-30 years in good health. The J gene is TRBJ1-2, the V gene TRBV11-2; 11 bases match TRBD1. The CDR3 region is CASSSGTGGIAF. Here the CDR3 DNA reads TGTGCCAGCAGCTCGGGGACAGGGGGGATAGCCTTC.